This passage covers 10 T cell receptor beta chains from one sample sequenced in a study of T cell responses to AZD1222 COVID-19 vaccine (dated by TCRdb to the early 2020s). Receptor amplification or capture employed the immunoSEQ multiplex PCR assay. Sourced from immuneACCESS, this table was stored by TCRdb with only in-frame sequences that have V and J called. A share of the clones is absent; for the studies checked, an unresolved V gene accounts for under half, and the remainder has no known explanation. This sample holds about 130,000 clones; roughly 82% were observed only once. The ten biggest clones cover roughly 3.9% of the sample. The time point label, as the study defines it: baseline before first vaccination. The starting material was peripheral blood, obtained on day 0 of AZD1222 vaccination. The source of these receptors is an adult in good health.

This chain links TRBV6-5 with TRBJ2-7, with 9 bases lining up with TRBD2. Trimming at V came to 6 bases and at J to 0 bases, leaving 3 bases not matched to a gene. The germline V gene encodes CDR1 MNHEY and CDR2 SVGAGI. The CDR3 length is 14 residues. The CDR3 protein is CASRSGGPSYEQYF. The CDR3 region has the DNA TGTGCCAGCAGAAGCGGGGGGCCCTCCTACGAGCAGTACTTC.

The chain carries TRBV4-1 and TRBJ1-3, with D unclear. CDR1 is MGHRA, CDR2 YSYEKL, per germline. Trimming removed 1 base from V and 1 base from J, with 8 bases in between. The CDR3 has 15 residues. The CDR3: CASSQVLLSGNTIYF. In nucleotides, the CDR3 is TGCGCCAGCAGCCAAGTTTTGTTATCTGGAAACACCATATATTTT.

This clone has a single count. The CDR3 is CASSLGGTSYEQYF. The CDR3 DNA reads TGTGCCAGCAGCTTAGGAGGGACATCCTACGAGCAGTACTTC. V is TRBV7-8 and J is TRBJ2-7; maybe TRBD1 (6 bases). Germline V gene sequence: CDR1 SGHVS, CDR2 FQNEAQ. V was cut by 1 base and J by 1 base, with 8 bases left in between. CDR3 length equals 14 residues.

The gene calls are TRBV20-1 and TRBJ2-1; a weak D match, TRBD2 (7 bases). Trimming removed 3 bases at V and 6 bases at J, with 27 bases between. The germline V gene has CDR1 DFQATT and CDR2 SNEGSKA (reference sequence). The length of the CDR3 is 18 residues. The CDR3 loop reads CSASYMSFGGGAFNEQFF. In nucleotides, the CDR3 is TGCAGTGCTAGTTATATGAGTTTTGGTGGGGGGGCTTTCAATGAGCAGTTCTTC.

This clone was detected a few times. The V gene is TRBV5-6, the J gene TRBJ1-1, with 9 nucleotides matching TRBD1. This CDR3 is built from 14 residues. Trimming cost V 4 bases and J 4 bases; bases outside gene matches: 5. CDR1 SGHDT and CDR2 YYEEEE come from the germline V gene. CDR3 in DNA: TGTGCCAGCAGCCGGATGACAGGGGGCACTGAAGCTTTCTTT. Translating it yields CASSRMTGGTEAFF.

The genes are TRBV4-1 and TRBJ1-1, with TRBD1 identical over 7 bases. With V trimmed by 4 bases and J by 2 bases, 7 bases remained unmatched. This CDR3 comprises 15 residues. The germline V gene encodes CDR1 MGHRA and CDR2 YSYEKL. For the CDR3, the DNA is TGCGCCAGCAGCCCTGCCCGGACAGGAAACACTGAAGCTTTCTTT. Its translation is CASSPARTGNTEAFF.

The chain employs TRBV3-1 (or the pseudogene TRBV3-2) and TRBJ1-5; 9 bases match TRBD1. Losses at the gene ends were 1 base for V and 3 bases for J; bases not matched to a gene: 4. Germline CDR1 and CDR2: LGHDT and YNNKEL (reference sequence). The CDR3 has 16 amino acids. CDR3 coding DNA: TGTGCCAGCAGCCAAGGACAGGGGGTAACCAATCAGCCCCAGCATTTT. Amino acids: CASSQGQGVTNQPQHF.

The rearrangement joins TRBV6-5 to TRBJ1-1; maybe TRBD1 (6 bases). CDR1 is MNHEY, CDR2 SVGAGI, per germline. The CDR3 has 13 amino acids. Trimming left V 6 bases short and J 5 bases short, with 13 bases between. CDR3 loop: CASSGTRGTEAFF. The CDR3 bases are TGTGCCAGCAGCGGGACACGGGGGACTGAAGCTTTCTTT.

The chain combines TRBV27 with TRBJ2-6; no definite D call. Trimming stripped 6 bases from V and 0 bases from J, with 6 bases between. Germline V gene sequence: CDR1 MNHEY, CDR2 SMNVEV (reference sequence). The CDR3 loop spans 14 amino acids. This CDR3 is CASRPSSGANVLTF. The CDR3, as DNA: TGTGCCAGCAGACCCAGCTCTGGGGCCAACGTCCTGACTTTC.

This rearrangement joins TRBV11-2 to TRBJ1-1; no definite D call. Trimming left V 5 bases short and J 3 bases short, with 10 bases between. Germline V gene data show CDR1 as SGHAT and CDR2 as FQNNGV. The CDR3 has 13 amino acids. The CDR3 nucleotides read TGTGCCAGCAGCCGTCCGGGGTACACTGAAGCTTTCTTT. Its protein product is CASSRPGYTEAFF.